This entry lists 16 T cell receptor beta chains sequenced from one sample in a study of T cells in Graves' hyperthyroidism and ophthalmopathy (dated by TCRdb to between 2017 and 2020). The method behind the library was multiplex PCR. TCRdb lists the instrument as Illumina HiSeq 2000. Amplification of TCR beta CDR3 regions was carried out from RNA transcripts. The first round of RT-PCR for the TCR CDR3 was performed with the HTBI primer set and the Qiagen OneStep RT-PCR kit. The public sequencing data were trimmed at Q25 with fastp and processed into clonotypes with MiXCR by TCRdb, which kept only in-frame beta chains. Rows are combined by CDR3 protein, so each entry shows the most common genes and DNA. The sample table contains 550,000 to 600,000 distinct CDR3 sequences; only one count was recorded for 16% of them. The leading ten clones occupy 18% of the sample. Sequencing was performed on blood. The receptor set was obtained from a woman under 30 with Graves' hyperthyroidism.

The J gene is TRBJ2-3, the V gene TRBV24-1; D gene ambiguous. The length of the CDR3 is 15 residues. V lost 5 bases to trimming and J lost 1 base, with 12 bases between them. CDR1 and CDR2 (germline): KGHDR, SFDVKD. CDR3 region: CATSASPGGTDTQYF. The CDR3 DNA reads TGTGCCACCAGTGCATCACCCGGCGGCACAGATACGCAGTATTTT.

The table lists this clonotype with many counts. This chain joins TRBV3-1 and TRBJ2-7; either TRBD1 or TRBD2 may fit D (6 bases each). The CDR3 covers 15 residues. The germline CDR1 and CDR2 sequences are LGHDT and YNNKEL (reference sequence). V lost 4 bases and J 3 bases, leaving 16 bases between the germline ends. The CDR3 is CASSRGTFAHYEQYF. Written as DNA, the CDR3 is TGTGCCAGCAGCCGCGGGACATTTGCACACTACGAGCAGTACTTC.

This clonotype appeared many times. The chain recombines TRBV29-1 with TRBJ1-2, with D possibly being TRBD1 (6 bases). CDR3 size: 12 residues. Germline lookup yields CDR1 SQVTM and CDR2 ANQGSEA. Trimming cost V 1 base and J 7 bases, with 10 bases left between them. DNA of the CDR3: TGCAGCGTTGAAGTTGGGGGCGGTGGCTACACCTTC. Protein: CSVEVGGGGYTF.

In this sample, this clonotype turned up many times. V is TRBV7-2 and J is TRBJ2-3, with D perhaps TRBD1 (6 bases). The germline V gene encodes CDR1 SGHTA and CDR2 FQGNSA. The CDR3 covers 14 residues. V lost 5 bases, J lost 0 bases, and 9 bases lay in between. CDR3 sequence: CASSRTVSTDTQYF. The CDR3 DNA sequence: TGTGCCAGCAGCAGGACAGTTAGCACAGATACGCAGTATTTT.

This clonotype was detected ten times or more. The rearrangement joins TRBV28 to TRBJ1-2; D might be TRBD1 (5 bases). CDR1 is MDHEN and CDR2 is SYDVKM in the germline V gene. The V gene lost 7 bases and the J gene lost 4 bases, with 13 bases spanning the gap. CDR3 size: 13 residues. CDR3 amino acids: CASNSGLAYGYTF. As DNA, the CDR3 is TGTGCCAGCAACTCGGGACTCGCCTATGGCTACACCTTC.

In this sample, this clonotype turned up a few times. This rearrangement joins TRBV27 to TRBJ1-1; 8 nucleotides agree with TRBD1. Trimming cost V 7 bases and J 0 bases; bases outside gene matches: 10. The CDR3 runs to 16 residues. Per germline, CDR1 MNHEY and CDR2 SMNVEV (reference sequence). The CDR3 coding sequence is TGTGCCAGCAAACGGGGACAGGATTTCATGAACACTGAAGCTTTCTTT. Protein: CASKRGQDFMNTEAFF.

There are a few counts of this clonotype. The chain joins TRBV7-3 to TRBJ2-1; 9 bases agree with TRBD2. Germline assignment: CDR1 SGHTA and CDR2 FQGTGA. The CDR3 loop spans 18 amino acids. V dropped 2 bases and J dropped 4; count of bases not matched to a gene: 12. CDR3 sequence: CASSLSSGAKGSYNEQFF. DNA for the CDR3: TGTGCCAGCAGCTTATCTAGCGGGGCCAAAGGTTCTTACAATGAGCAGTTCTTC.

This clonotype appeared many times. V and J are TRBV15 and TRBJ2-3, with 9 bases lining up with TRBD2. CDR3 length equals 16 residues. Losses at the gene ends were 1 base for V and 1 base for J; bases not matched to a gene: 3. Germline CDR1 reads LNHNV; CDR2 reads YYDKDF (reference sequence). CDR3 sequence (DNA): TGTGCCACCAGCAGAGTTTGGACTAGCGGCACAGATACGCAGTATTTT. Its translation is CATSRVWTSGTDTQYF.

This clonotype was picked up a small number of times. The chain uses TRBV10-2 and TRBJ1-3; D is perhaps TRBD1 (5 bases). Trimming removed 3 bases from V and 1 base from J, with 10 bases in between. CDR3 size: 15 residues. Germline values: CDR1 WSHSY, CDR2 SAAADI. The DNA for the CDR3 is TGCGCCAGCAGTGAACGGGGCAGGTCTGGAAACACCATATATTTT. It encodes CASSERGRSGNTIYF.

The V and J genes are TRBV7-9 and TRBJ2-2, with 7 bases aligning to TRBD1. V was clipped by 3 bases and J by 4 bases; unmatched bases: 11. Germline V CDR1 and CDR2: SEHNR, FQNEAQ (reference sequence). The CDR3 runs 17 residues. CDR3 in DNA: TGTGCCAGCAGCTTGGACCCCCGGGGACAGCTCACCGGGGAGCTGTTTTTT. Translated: CASSLDPRGQLTGELFF.

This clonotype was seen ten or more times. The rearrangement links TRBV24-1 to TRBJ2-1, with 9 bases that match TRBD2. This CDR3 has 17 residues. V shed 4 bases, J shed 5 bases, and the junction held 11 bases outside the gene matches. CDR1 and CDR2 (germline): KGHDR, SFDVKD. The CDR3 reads CATSDPSSGDSDNEQFF. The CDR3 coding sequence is TGTGCCACCAGTGACCCGTCTAGCGGGGATAGTGACAATGAGCAGTTCTTC.

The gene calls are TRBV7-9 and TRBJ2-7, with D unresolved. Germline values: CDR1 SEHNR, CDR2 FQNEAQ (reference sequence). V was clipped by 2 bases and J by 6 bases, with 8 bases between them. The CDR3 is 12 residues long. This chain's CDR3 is CASSLKALEQYF. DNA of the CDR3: TGTGCCAGCAGCTTAAAGGCTCTCGAGCAGTACTTC. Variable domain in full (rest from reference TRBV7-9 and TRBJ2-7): DTGVSQNPRHKITKRGQNVTFRCDPISEHNRLYWYRQTLGQGPEFLTYFQNEAQLEKSRLLSDRFSAERPKGSFSTLEIQRTEQGDSAMYLCASSLKALEQYFGPGTRLTVT.

CDR3 protein: CASSESQGAGEQYF. The CDR3 nucleotides are TGCGCCAGCAGTGAGTCTCAGGGGGCGGGCGAGCAGTACTTC. The chain couples TRBV10-2 to TRBJ2-7, with 8 bases identical to TRBD1. With V trimmed by 0 bases and J by 6 bases, 4 bases remained unmatched. The germline gives CDR1 WSHSY, CDR2 SAAADI. The CDR3 covers 14 residues.

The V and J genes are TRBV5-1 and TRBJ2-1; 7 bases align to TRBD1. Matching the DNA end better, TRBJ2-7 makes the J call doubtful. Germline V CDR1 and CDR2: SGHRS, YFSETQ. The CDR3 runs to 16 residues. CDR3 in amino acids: CASSLGQGNAYNEQYF. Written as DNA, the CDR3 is TGCGCCAGCAGCTTGGGACAGGGAAACGCCTACAATGAGCAGTACTTC.

This CDR3 reads CASSIVAGQGYEQYF. CDR3 DNA sequence: TGTGCCAGTAGTATAGTAGCGGGACAGGGCTACGAGCAGTACTTC. This chain connects TRBV19 to TRBJ2-7, with a weak D call TRBD1 (9 bases). The CDR3 spans 15 residues. The V end was cut by 1 base, the J end by 3 bases, with 13 bases between. CDR1 and CDR2 (germline): LNHDA, SQIVND (reference sequence).

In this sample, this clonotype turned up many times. CDR3 amino acids: CATSGTASYNEQFF. As DNA, the CDR3 is TGTGCCACCTCCGGGACGGCTTCCTACAATGAGCAGTTCTTC. The chain couples TRBV24-1 to TRBJ2-1; D tentatively fits TRBD1 or TRBD2 (5 bases each). CDR1 and CDR2 from the germline V gene are KGHDR and SFDVKD. Trimming stripped 9 bases from V and 1 base from J, with 12 bases between. There are 14 residues in the CDR3.